These T cell receptor beta chains were read from a single sample in a study of blood T cell repertoires in COVID-19. The table came from immunoSEQ multiplex PCR; TCRdb's copy has only in-frame clones and leaves some out. The sample has about 200,000 clones, 88% seen once. The sequencing sample was made of peripheral blood. The receptors were gathered from a man between 18 and 35 years old with active or convalescent COVID-19. Each CDR3 is given with its conserved first and last residue. The D gene is left open where the match is weak. Not all rows give a size; the values are once, few, many and, for expanded clones, a class.

>TRBD1|TRBJ1-5|.|TRBV27
TGTGCCAGCAGCCAGGACAGGGGTTATCAGCCCCAGCATTTT
CASSQDRGYQPQHF
>.|TRBJ1-5|.|TRBV18
TGTGCCAGCTCACCGGACAGTAACTACAATCAGCCCCAGCATTTT
CASSPDSNYNQPQHF
>TRBD1|TRBJ1-4|.|TRBV6-5
TGTGCCAGCAGTTACCGGGGACAGGGAAATGAAAAACTGTTTTTT
CASSYRGQGNEKLFF
>.|TRBJ2-7|.|TRBV7-3
TGTGCCAGCAGCCCAGGGGCGTCCTACGAGCAGTACTTC
CASSPGASYEQYF
>.|TRBJ2-5|.|TRBV4-1
TGCGCCAGCAGCCAAGATCGGTTTGCGGGACCCCTCCAAGAGACCCAGTACTTC
CASSQDRFAGPLQETQYF
>.|TRBJ2-2|.|TRBV15
TGTGCCACCAGCAGAGATATTCTTGGGGCCATCGGGGAGCTGTTTTTT
CATSRDILGAIGELFF
>.|TRBJ2-1|few|TRBV7-2
TGTGCCAGCAGCTTAGTTCTCTATGAGCAGTTCTTC
CASSLVLYEQFF
>TRBD1|TRBJ1-1|.|TRBV3-1/TRBV3-2
TGTGCCAGCAGCCAAAAGGCAGGGGGCGGGAGCACTGAAGCTTTCTTT
CASSQKAGGGSTEAFF
>TRBD1|TRBJ1-5|.|TRBV6-6
TGTGCCACGAGGACAGGTGGAAATCAGCCCCAGCATTTT
CATRTGGNQPQHF
>TRBD1|TRBJ1-6|.|TRBV5-8
TGTGCCAGCAGCCACCCGGGACAGCCTAATTCACCCCTCCACTTT
CASSHPGQPNSPLHF
>.|TRBJ2-2|.|TRBV19
TGTGCCAGTAGGCTAGCGCCGAACACCGGGGAGCTGTTTTTT
CASRLAPNTGELFF
>.|TRBJ1-5|few|TRBV28
TGTGCCAGCAGCGGGGGGGGCGGTCAGCCCCAGCATTTT
CASSGGGGQPQHF
>.|TRBJ1-1|.|TRBV6-5
TGTGCCAGCAGCCAGACCGGACAGCTGAACACTGAAGCTTTCTTT
CASSQTGQLNTEAFF
>.|TRBJ2-2|.|TRBV5-4
TGTGCCAGCAGCTTGGGGGGACAACAAGCGAACACCGGGGAGCTGTTTTTT
CASSLGGQQANTGELFF
>.|TRBJ1-3|.|TRBV19
TGTGCCACCTCTCGGGGTTCTGGAAACACCATATATTTT
CATSRGSGNTIYF